This entry is about one TCR beta chain. What it binds is unknown. These data belong to a study of T cells in localized non-small cell lung cancer. Study-wide findings and caveats: Higher blood T cell density tracked longer overall survival. A median of around 52 clones ranked among the top 100 in tumor appeared in adjacent lung.

Repertoires were generated with immunoSEQ multiplex PCR, while TCRdb's copy carries only in-frame clones and drops some. Of some 35,000 clones in the sample, around 90% were seen once. The J segment lost 4 bases and the V segment lost 4 bases, leaving 6 bases of the junction unmatched. CDR1 is KGHSY and CDR2 is FQNENV in the germline V gene. The CDR3 length is 15 residues. The chain links TRBV16 to TRBJ2-3, with 9 bases matching TRBD2. This TCR came from a female donor over 55 with stage I lung adenocarcinoma. Sample: peripheral blood, taken before any cancer treatment. The CDR3 region is CASSRSGLAADTQYF. CDR3 sequence (DNA): TGTGCCAGCAGCCGATCGGGACTAGCCGCAGATACGCAGTATTTT.